These 17 T cell receptor beta chains came from one sample sequenced in a study of immune characterization of retroperitoneal liposarcoma. From the PCR reads, TCRdb called clonotypes with MiXCR, one entry per CDR3 protein. The sample contains 8,000 to 11,000 distinct CDR3 sequences, about 30% of which appear only once. Sequencing was performed on tumor tissue. The source is a female donor with retroperitoneal liposarcoma.

The chain uses TRBV11-1 and TRBJ2-5; 8 bases agree with TRBD1. The tail of the sequence fits TRBJ2-1 better, so the J call may be wrong. CDR3 length: 15 amino acids. Germline V CDR1 and CDR2: SGHAT, FQDESV (reference sequence). The CDR3: CASSLGQGNYNEQFF. The CDR3 coding sequence is TGTGCCAGCAGCTTAGGACAGGGGAACTACAATGAGCAGTTCTTC.

This clonotype was observed many times. In DNA, the CDR3 is TGTGCCAGTGATCGCGGGCGGGACCTTCGGACCCAGTACTTC. It is translated as CASDRGRDLRTQYF. V is TRBV6-1 and J is TRBJ2-1, with D tentatively TRBD2 (6 bases). The DNA end is a closer match to TRBJ2-5, so the J assignment may be wrong. The CDR3 runs to 14 residues. Germline V gives CDR1 MNHNS, CDR2 SASEGT.

The table lists this clonotype with many counts. As DNA, the CDR3 is TGTGCCAGCAGTGTAAGGGACAGGGTCTACGAGCAGTACTTC. Translating it yields CASSVRDRVYEQYF. This rearrangement joins TRBV6-1 to TRBJ2-7, with TRBD1 matching over 9 bases. J lost 3 bases, V lost 4 bases, and 4 bases had no gene match. The CDR3 is made up of 14 amino acids. From germline, CDR1 is MNHNS and CDR2 SASEGT.

This clonotype is termed large. The J gene is TRBJ2-5, the V gene TRBV6-1, with D perhaps assigned TRBD1 or TRBD2 (5 bases each). Germline V CDR1 and CDR2: MNHNS, SASEGT. The CDR3 runs 14 residues. Trimming pared 5 bases from V and 0 bases from J, leaving 10 bases between. The CDR3 DNA sequence: TGTGCCAGCAGTCGGGACCCTGACCAAGAGACCCAGTACTTC. Its protein is CASSRDPDQETQYF.

V usage is TRBV6-1 and J usage is TRBJ1-2; no clear D. Deletions cut 8 bases from V and 3 bases from J, with 4 bases between. CDR3 size: 10 residues. CDR1 is MNHNS and CDR2 is SASEGT in the germline V gene. CDR3 sequence reads: CASGDYGYTF. The CDR3 nucleotides are TGTGCCAGCGGAGACTATGGCTACACCTTC.

In this sample, this clonotype turned up many times. The chain carries TRBV7-9 and TRBJ2-2; 8 positions agree with TRBD1. The CDR3 sequence is 14 residues long. The V gene end was trimmed by 1 base and the J gene end by 5 bases; junction bases not matched to a gene: 0. Germline V gives CDR1 SEHNR, CDR2 FQNEAQ (reference sequence). The CDR3 spells CASSLGQGTGELFF. CDR3 in DNA: TGTGCCAGCAGCTTAGGACAGGGGACCGGGGAGCTGTTTTTT. The whole variable domain, remainder taken from reference TRBV7-9 and TRBJ2-2, is DTGVSQNPRHKITKRGQNVTFRCDPISEHNRLYWYRQTLGQGPEFLTYFQNEAQLEKSRLLSDRFSAERPKGSFSTLEIQRTEQGDSAMYLCASSLGQGTGELFFGEGSRLTVL.

This clonotype rates as medium-sized (0.01 to 0.1%). The V and J genes are TRBV6-8 and TRBJ1-5; the D is unclear. The CDR3 is made up of 16 amino acids. Germline loops: CDR1 MNHGY, CDR2 SAAAGT. Deletions cut 6 bases from V and 4 bases from J, with 19 bases between. The CDR3 here is CASSPHGEKGNQPQHF. The DNA of the CDR3 is TGTGCCAGCAGCCCACATGGGGAAAAGGGAAATCAGCCCCAGCATTTT.

This clonotype was seen at least ten times. The CDR3 sequence: CATSPLAGANEQFF. In nucleotides, the CDR3 is TGTGCCACTTCCCCACTAGCGGGGGCCAATGAGCAGTTCTTC. J is TRBJ2-1 and V is TRBV6-1; 11 positions agree with TRBD2. This CDR3 contains 14 residues. Trimming at V came to 10 bases and at J to 6 bases, leaving 8 bases not matched to a gene. CDR1 and CDR2 (germline): MNHNS, SASEGT.

The chain carries TRBV6-1 and TRBJ2-3; no clear D. V lost 2 bases and J lost 2, with 2 bases in between. CDR3 length: 12 residues. Germline lookup yields CDR1 MNHNS and CDR2 SASEGT. The DNA of the CDR3 is TGTGCCAGCAGTGAAAACACAGATACGCAGTATTTT. Protein sequence: CASSENTDTQYF.

The rearrangement uses TRBV6-6 and TRBJ1-2; the D gene is possibly TRBD1 (6 bases). CDR1 and CDR2 from the germline V gene are MNHNY and SVGAGI (reference sequence). The CDR3 runs to 14 residues. V dropped 0 bases and J dropped 8 bases, with 13 bases sitting between them. DNA for the CDR3: TGTGCCAGCAGTTACTCGGCAGGGCAGGGGGGCTACACCTTC. It translates to CASSYSAGQGGYTF.

There are a few counts of this clonotype. As DNA, the CDR3 is TGTGCCAGCAGGCCAGGGGGGGGCACTGAAGCTTTCTTT. This sequence encodes CASRPGGGTEAFF. The chain carries TRBV7-6 and TRBJ1-1, with 7 nucleotides matching TRBD1. Unmatched junction bases numbered 5, after V lost 6 bases and J lost 4 bases. This CDR3 region has 13 residues. CDR1 and CDR2 (germline): SGHVS, FNYEAQ.

By frequency in the sample, this clonotype is medium-sized. The chain combines TRBV6-6 with TRBJ2-5, with unresolved D. V lost 0 bases and J lost 2, with 7 bases in between. The length of the CDR3 is 14 residues. The V gene's germline CDR1 is MNHNY and CDR2 SVGAGI (reference sequence). The chain's CDR3 is CASSYSRRQETQYF. CDR3 DNA sequence: TGTGCCAGCAGTTACTCCCGCAGGCAAGAGACCCAGTACTTC.

This chain connects TRBV11-3 to TRBJ2-7, with 9 bases aligning to TRBD2. The CDR3 spans 16 residues. The V gene end was trimmed by 0 bases and the J gene end by 7 bases; junction bases not matched to a gene: 10. Germline V gives CDR1 SGHNT, CDR2 YENEEA. The CDR3 sequence is CASSLELAGDGDEQYF. Here the CDR3 DNA reads TGTGCCAGCAGCTTAGAATTAGCGGGAGACGGCGATGAGCAGTACTTC.

There are a few counts of this clonotype. This chain joins TRBV11-2 and TRBJ1-4; 8 positions match TRBD1. The CDR3 runs to 14 residues. The germline gives CDR1 SGHAT, CDR2 FQNNGV. V dropped 1 base and J dropped 7; count of bases not matched to a gene: 2. The CDR3 DNA reads as TGTGCCAGCAGCTTAGGGACAGGGAGTGAAAAACTGTTTTTT. Translated: CASSLGTGSEKLFF.

This clonotype was recorded a few times. The chain's CDR3 is CASSQGQGGTYEQYF. CDR3 in DNA: TGCGCCAGCAGCCAAGGACAGGGGGGGACCTACGAGCAGTACTTC. The chain couples TRBV4-1 to TRBJ2-4; 9 nucleotides agree with TRBD1. Gene TRBJ2-7 matches the end of the DNA better, so the J call may be wrong. This CDR3 comprises 15 residues. Germline-derived CDR1 and CDR2 are MGHRA and YSYEKL.

This clonotype was seen at least ten times. The chain couples TRBV6-1 to TRBJ2-7; possible D gene TRBD2, 6 bases. The CDR3 has 15 residues. Between the trimmed V and J ends, which lost 7 bases and 0 bases, there was a span of 16 bases. CDR1 and CDR2 from the germline V gene are MNHNS and SASEGT. CDR3 residues: CASTPTSRSSYEQYF. The CDR3 bases are TGTGCCAGCACCCCCACTAGCCGGAGCTCCTACGAGCAGTACTTC.

V gene TRBV7-8 combines with J gene TRBJ1-1; TRBD1 might be the D (6 bases). The V gene's germline CDR1 is SGHVS and CDR2 FQNEAQ. V lost 5 bases and J 1 base, leaving 17 bases between the germline ends. The CDR3 has 16 residues. The CDR3 region is CASSLQQGKPNTEAFF. The CDR3 DNA is TGTGCCAGCAGCCTGCAACAGGGAAAACCGAACACTGAAGCTTTCTTT.